A selection of T cell receptor beta chains follows, all from one sample in a study of glioma-infiltrating T cells. TCRdb analysed the multiplex PCR reads with MiXCR anew, one entry per CDR3 protein. Of tens of thousands of distinct CDR3 sequences in the sample, 23% were seen once. The sequenced material came from glioma tissue, nonneoplastic brain tissue, or PBMCs (not recorded which). The receptors here all came from a human donor with low-grade glioma or glioblastoma, undergoing nonglioma brain surgery, or in good health (not recorded which). The CDR3 runs from the conserved cysteine through the conserved F or W. A D gene is named only where the DNA matches it firmly. Size is stated for part of the rows, as once, few or many counts, or as a class when the clone is expanded.

J gene: TRBJ1-1; clone size: many; D gene: .; V gene: TRBV24-1; CDR3 length: 14; CDR3 DNA: TGTGCCACCAGTGATTTCGGCGGGAAGGCTGAAGCTTTCTTT; CDR3 protein: CATSDFGGKAEAFF
J gene: TRBJ2-5; clone size: many; D gene: TRBD1; V gene: TRBV20-1; CDR3 length: 14; CDR3 DNA: TGCAGTGCTAGAAAAACAGGGGGCCGGGAGACCCAGTACTTC; CDR3 protein: CSARKTGGRETQYF
J gene: TRBJ2-7; clone size: many; D gene: .; V gene: TRBV18; CDR3 length: 11; CDR3 DNA: TGTGCCAGCTCATCACTTGACGAGCAGTACTTC; CDR3 protein: CASSSLDEQYF
J gene: TRBJ2-5; clone size: many; D gene: TRBD2; V gene: TRBV20-1; CDR3 length: 13; CDR3 DNA: TGCAGTGCTCCTAGCGGGGCCATGAAGACCCAGTACTTC; CDR3 protein: CSAPSGAMKTQYF
J gene: TRBJ1-2; clone size: .; D gene: TRBD1; V gene: TRBV2; CDR3 length: 13; CDR3 DNA: TGTGCCAGCAAGACAGGGGGCAGCTATGGCTACACCTTC; CDR3 protein: CASKTGGSYGYTF
J gene: TRBJ1-5; clone size: many; D gene: TRBD1; V gene: TRBV29-1; CDR3 length: 13; CDR3 DNA: TGCAGCACCCGGGACAGTTGGAATCAGCCCCAGCATTTT; CDR3 protein: CSTRDSWNQPQHF
J gene: TRBJ2-1; clone size: .; D gene: .; V gene: TRBV12-3/TRBV12-4; CDR3 length: 12; CDR3 DNA: TGTGCCAGCAGTCGGGGGGACAATGAGCAGCTCTTC; CDR3 protein: CASSRGDNEQLF
J gene: TRBJ2-3; clone size: many; D gene: .; V gene: TRBV7-9; CDR3 length: 16; CDR3 DNA: TGTGCCAGCAGCCATACGGGACTCCCGGGCACAGATACGCAGTATTTT; CDR3 protein: CASSHTGLPGTDTQYF
J gene: TRBJ2-1; clone size: many; D gene: .; V gene: TRBV4-1; CDR3 length: 16; CDR3 DNA: TGCGCCAGCAGCCAAGACGACCGGGAGTACTACAATGAGCAGTTCTTC; CDR3 protein: CASSQDDREYYNEQFF
J gene: TRBJ1-1; clone size: .; D gene: .; V gene: TRBV10-3; CDR3 length: 13; CDR3 DNA: TGTGCCATCAGTGAGTCATTCGGGACTGAAGCTTTCTTT; CDR3 protein: CAISESFGTEAFF
J gene: TRBJ1-3; clone size: many; D gene: .; V gene: TRBV10-2; CDR3 length: 14; CDR3 DNA: TGCGCCAGCAGTATGGCCGACTCTGGAAACACCATATATTTT; CDR3 protein: CASSMADSGNTIYF
J gene: TRBJ2-7; clone size: many; D gene: .; V gene: TRBV6-1; CDR3 length: 13; CDR3 DNA: TGTGCCAGCAGTGGAAGCGGTTCCTACGAGCAGTACTTC; CDR3 protein: CASSGSGSYEQYF
J gene: TRBJ2-1; clone size: many; D gene: .; V gene: TRBV11-2; CDR3 length: 14; CDR3 DNA: TGTGCCACCACCGCTGACAGGAGGGCGTATGAGCAGTTCTTC; CDR3 protein: CATTADRRAYEQFF
J gene: TRBJ2-3; clone size: many; D gene: TRBD2; V gene: TRBV4-2; CDR3 length: 17; CDR3 DNA: TGTGCCAGCAGCCATTCTACGGGACTAGCGGGAGAAGATACGCAGTATTTT; CDR3 protein: CASSHSTGLAGEDTQYF
J gene: TRBJ2-1; clone size: few; D gene: .; V gene: TRBV24-1; CDR3 length: 13; CDR3 DNA: TGTGCCACCAGTGGCACAGGGAACTTTGAGCAGTTCTTC; CDR3 protein: CATSGTGNFEQFF
J gene: TRBJ2-1; clone size: many; D gene: TRBD2; V gene: TRBV6-1; CDR3 length: 17; CDR3 DNA: TGTGCCAGCAGTACCGGTGGAGGACTAGCGGCCTACAATGAGCAGTTCTTC; CDR3 protein: CASSTGGGLAAYNEQFF
J gene: TRBJ2-1; clone size: many; D gene: .; V gene: TRBV6-1; CDR3 length: 17; CDR3 DNA: TGTGCCAGCAGGGACTGGGGAAGCTCCGGGGTTCCCAATGAGCAGTTCTTC; CDR3 protein: CASRDWGSSGVPNEQFF
J gene: TRBJ2-3; clone size: .; D gene: .; V gene: TRBV25-1; CDR3 length: 13; CDR3 DNA: TGTGCCAGCAGTGAACCTGCTGCAGATACGCAGTATTTT; CDR3 protein: CASSEPAADTQYF
J gene: TRBJ2-5; clone size: many; D gene: .; V gene: TRBV2; CDR3 length: 12; CDR3 DNA: TGTGCCAGCAGGGGCAGCCAAGAGACCCAGTACTTC; CDR3 protein: CASRGSQETQYF
J gene: TRBJ2-7; clone size: many; D gene: .; V gene: TRBV6-2/TRBV6-3; CDR3 length: 13; CDR3 DNA: TGTGCCAGCAGTTACCCCAATAGAGACGAGCAGTACTTC; CDR3 protein: CASSYPNRDEQYF
J gene: TRBJ2-7; clone size: once; D gene: .; V gene: TRBV7-9; CDR3 length: 13; CDR3 DNA: TGTGCCAGCAGCCGCCAAGGTGGGGACGAGCAGTACTTC; CDR3 protein: CASSRQGGDEQYF
J gene: TRBJ2-1; clone size: .; D gene: TRBD2; V gene: TRBV11-2; CDR3 length: 17; CDR3 DNA: TGTGCCAGCAGTCGACTCCGAACTAGCGGGGGGGCGGGTGAGCAGTTCTTC; CDR3 protein: CASSRLRTSGGAGEQFF
J gene: TRBJ2-5; clone size: many; D gene: .; V gene: TRBV7-2; CDR3 length: 13; CDR3 DNA: TGTGCCAGCAGCCGAGGACATGAAGAGACCCAGTACTTC; CDR3 protein: CASSRGHEETQYF
J gene: TRBJ1-5; clone size: many; D gene: .; V gene: TRBV20-1; CDR3 length: 13; CDR3 DNA: TGCAGTGCTAGGAGTTATAGCAATCAGCCCCAGCATTTT; CDR3 protein: CSARSYSNQPQHF
J gene: TRBJ1-1; clone size: many; D gene: .; V gene: TRBV20-1; CDR3 length: 12; CDR3 DNA: TGCAGTGCTAGGCGACAGAGGACTGAAGCTTTCTTT; CDR3 protein: CSARRQRTEAFF
J gene: TRBJ2-5; clone size: many; D gene: .; V gene: TRBV20-1; CDR3 length: 14; CDR3 DNA: TGCAGTGCTAGCGAAGGCCGAGTCGTGGAGACCCAGTACTTC; CDR3 protein: CSASEGRVVETQYF
J gene: TRBJ2-7; clone size: .; D gene: TRBD1; V gene: TRBV12-3/TRBV12-4; CDR3 length: 15; CDR3 DNA: TGTGCCAGCAGTTTCTTGGGGACAGGGACCTACGAGCAGTACTTC; CDR3 protein: CASSFLGTGTYEQYF
J gene: TRBJ2-7; clone size: .; D gene: .; V gene: TRBV20-1; CDR3 length: 15; CDR3 DNA: TGCAGTGCTAGAGAGGGCGGACGCAATCAGCCCCAGCAGTACTTC; CDR3 protein: CSAREGGRNQPQQYF
J gene: TRBJ2-7; clone size: .; D gene: .; V gene: TRBV11-1; CDR3 length: 13; CDR3 DNA: TGTGCCAGCAGCTTAGGGCAGCGGTACGAGCAGTACTTC; CDR3 protein: CASSLGQRYEQYF
J gene: TRBJ2-3; clone size: few; D gene: TRBD2; V gene: TRBV11-2; CDR3 length: 17; CDR3 DNA: TGTGCCAGCAGCCTAAAGGCGCGGGGGGCCACTCGGGATACGCAGTATTTT; CDR3 protein: CASSLKARGATRDTQYF
J gene: TRBJ1-5; clone size: many; D gene: .; V gene: TRBV12-3/TRBV12-4; CDR3 length: 14; CDR3 DNA: TGTGCCAGCAGTTTCCGCCCCGAAAATCAGCCCCAGCATTTT; CDR3 protein: CASSFRPENQPQHF
J gene: TRBJ1-1; clone size: medium-sized; D gene: .; V gene: TRBV15; CDR3 length: 13; CDR3 DNA: TGTGCCACCACCCCGCAGGTGAACACTGAAGCTTTCTTT; CDR3 protein: CATTPQVNTEAFF
J gene: TRBJ2-7; clone size: many; D gene: TRBD1; V gene: TRBV6-2/TRBV6-3; CDR3 length: 17; CDR3 DNA: TGTGCCAGCAGTTACCAGCTCGGGACAGGGGGCTCCTACGAGCAGTACTTC; CDR3 protein: CASSYQLGTGGSYEQYF
J gene: TRBJ2-7; clone size: many; D gene: TRBD2; V gene: TRBV29-1; CDR3 length: 15; CDR3 DNA: TGCAGCGTTGCTCCGGGACTAGCGCCGAGGTACGAGCAGTACTTC; CDR3 protein: CSVAPGLAPRYEQYF
J gene: TRBJ2-5; clone size: many; D gene: TRBD1; V gene: TRBV28; CDR3 length: 16; CDR3 DNA: TGTGCCAGCAGTTTATGGACAGGGATCGACCAAGAGACCCAGTACTTC; CDR3 protein: CASSLWTGIDQETQYF
J gene: TRBJ2-5; clone size: few; D gene: .; V gene: TRBV11-2; CDR3 length: 13; CDR3 DNA: TGTGCCAGCAGCTTAGTCGGGCAAGAGACCCAGTACTTC; CDR3 protein: CASSLVGQETQYF
J gene: TRBJ1-1; clone size: many; D gene: .; V gene: TRBV3-1; CDR3 length: 14; CDR3 DNA: TGTGCCAGCAGCCAAGGGGCCAGGGCCACTGAAGCTTTCTTT; CDR3 protein: CASSQGARATEAFF
J gene: TRBJ2-1; clone size: once; D gene: TRBD1; V gene: TRBV3-1; CDR3 length: 18; CDR3 DNA: TGTGCCAGCAGCCAAGAAGGGTTGAGAACAGGGGGTAGTAATGAGCAGTTCTTC; CDR3 protein: CASSQEGLRTGGSNEQFF
J gene: TRBJ1-2; clone size: many; D gene: TRBD1; V gene: TRBV15; CDR3 length: 15; CDR3 DNA: TGTGCCACCAGCAGTAACAGGGGGCAGGGCTATGGCTACACCTTC; CDR3 protein: CATSSNRGQGYGYTF
J gene: TRBJ1-2; clone size: many; D gene: TRBD1; V gene: TRBV7-9; CDR3 length: 16; CDR3 DNA: TGTGCCAGCAGCTTTGCGAGTGAAGACAGGGTAAATGGCTACACCTTC; CDR3 protein: CASSFASEDRVNGYTF
J gene: TRBJ2-7; clone size: few; D gene: TRBD2; V gene: TRBV19; CDR3 length: 15; CDR3 DNA: TGTGCCAGTAGTGTTACTAGCGGGAGCTCCTACGAGCAGTACTTC; CDR3 protein: CASSVTSGSSYEQYF
J gene: TRBJ2-5; clone size: .; D gene: TRBD1; V gene: TRBV7-2; CDR3 length: 15; CDR3 DNA: TGTGCCAGCAGCCTTTACAGGGGAGAAAAGGAGACCCAGTACTTC; CDR3 protein: CASSLYRGEKETQYF
J gene: TRBJ2-1; clone size: many; D gene: TRBD2; V gene: TRBV3-1; CDR3 length: 14; CDR3 DNA: TGTGCCAGCAGCCACTCCAGCGGGAGTTATGAGCAGTTCTTC; CDR3 protein: CASSHSSGSYEQFF
J gene: TRBJ2-1; clone size: many; D gene: TRBD2; V gene: TRBV7-6; CDR3 length: 17; CDR3 DNA: TGTGCCAGCAGCTCGGGACTAGCCAGGAGCTCCTACAATGAGCAGTTCTTC; CDR3 protein: CASSSGLARSSYNEQFF
J gene: TRBJ2-3; clone size: many; D gene: .; V gene: TRBV7-7; CDR3 length: 12; CDR3 DNA: TGTGCCAGCAGCCCGACTGGCCAAGCGCAGTATTTT; CDR3 protein: CASSPTGQAQYF